This section outlines one T cell receptor beta chain sequence together with its context. The data are from a study of blood T cell repertoires in COVID-19. On the study more broadly: From T cells, B-cell-depleted T cells, or PBMCs came the material, which was cDNA or gDNA.

This CDR3 has 16 amino acids. Per germline, CDR1 MGHRA and CDR2 YSYEKL. V lost 3 bases, J lost 4 bases, and 7 bases stayed unmatched. Per the original data handling: Counts of nucleated cells, estimated from reference gene primer amplification, were obtained. Assay: immunoSEQ multiplex PCR; the TCRdb copy retains only in-frame clones and omits some. V and J calls plus clone size are reproduced from that table; the DNA served to infer D and trimming. The data contain more than 95,000 clones, about 89% of them seen just once; the ten biggest clones take up over 12%. The V call is TRBV4-1, the J call TRBJ2-2, with 8 bases lining up with TRBD2. The TCR originated in a man aged 50 to 59 with acute or convalescent COVID-19. Sequencing was carried out using peripheral blood. As DNA, the CDR3 is TGCGCCAGCAGCCACCCGGGAGGGCTCGGCACCGGGGAGCTGTTTTTT. Translation: CASSHPGGLGTGELFF.